This T cell receptor (beta chain) was profiled in a study of T cells in Graves' hyperthyroidism and ophthalmopathy. The CDR3 sequence is 12 residues long. Germline-derived CDR1 and CDR2 are MDHEN and SYDVKM. The V end lost 5 bases, the J end lost 13 bases, and 15 bases lay between the germline ends. With regard to this clonotype: Its antigen is unknown.

RNA transcripts provided the source from which TCR beta CDR3 regions were amplified. Carried out on the TCR CDR3, a first-round RT-PCR used the HTBI primer set. TCRdb reprocessed the multiplex PCR reads with MiXCR, giving one entry per CDR3 protein. Of over 350,000 distinct CDR3 sequences listed, more than 12% were seen once; the top ten hold 25% to 30%. Study findings and constraints: Most expanded thyroid clonotypes above 0.001 recurred in blood. Prediction of ophthalmopathy progression came a median around 7.1 months pre-onset. Ophthalmopathy was told apart from stable hyperthyroidism by a 13 V-J model.

The receptor's source is a man aged 50 to 59 with Graves' ophthalmopathy. The chain combines TRBV28 with TRBJ2-1; D is undetermined. Sequencing was carried out using blood. CDR3 in amino acids: CASSPPYREQFF. The CDR3 nucleotides are TGTGCCAGCAGTCCGCCCTACCGTGAACAGTTCTTC.